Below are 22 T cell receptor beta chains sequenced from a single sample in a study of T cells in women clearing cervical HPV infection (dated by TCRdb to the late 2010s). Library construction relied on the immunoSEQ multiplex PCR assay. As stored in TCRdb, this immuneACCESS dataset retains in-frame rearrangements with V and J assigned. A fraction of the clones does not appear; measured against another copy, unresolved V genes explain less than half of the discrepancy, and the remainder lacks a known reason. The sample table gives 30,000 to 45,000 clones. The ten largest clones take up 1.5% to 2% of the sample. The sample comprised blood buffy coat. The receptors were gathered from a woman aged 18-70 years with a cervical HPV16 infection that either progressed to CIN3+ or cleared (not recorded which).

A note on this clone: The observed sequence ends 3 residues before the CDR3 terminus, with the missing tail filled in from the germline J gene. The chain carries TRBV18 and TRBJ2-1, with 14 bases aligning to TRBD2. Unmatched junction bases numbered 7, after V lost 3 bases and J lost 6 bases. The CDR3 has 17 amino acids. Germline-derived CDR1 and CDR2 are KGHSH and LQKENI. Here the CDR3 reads CASSPAGTSGGSNEQFF. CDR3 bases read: TGTGCCAGCTCACCGGCGGGGACTAGCGGGGGTTCCAATGAG.

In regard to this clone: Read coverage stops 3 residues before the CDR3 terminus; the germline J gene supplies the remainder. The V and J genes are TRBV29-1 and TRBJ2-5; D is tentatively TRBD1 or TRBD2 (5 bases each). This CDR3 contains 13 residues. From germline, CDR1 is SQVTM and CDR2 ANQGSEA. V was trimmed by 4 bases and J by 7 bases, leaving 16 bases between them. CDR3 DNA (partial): TGCAGCGTTGGGGAGACAGCTTCGGGGACC. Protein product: CSVGETASGT. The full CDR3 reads CSVGETASGTQYF.

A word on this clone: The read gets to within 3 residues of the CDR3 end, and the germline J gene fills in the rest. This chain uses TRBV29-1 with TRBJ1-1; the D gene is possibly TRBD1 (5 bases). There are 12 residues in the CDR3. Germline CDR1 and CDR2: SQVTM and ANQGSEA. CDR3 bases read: TGCAGCGTGGGACTAGCGGGGGGGGTA. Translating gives CSVGLAGGV. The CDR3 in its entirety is CSVGLAGGVAFF.

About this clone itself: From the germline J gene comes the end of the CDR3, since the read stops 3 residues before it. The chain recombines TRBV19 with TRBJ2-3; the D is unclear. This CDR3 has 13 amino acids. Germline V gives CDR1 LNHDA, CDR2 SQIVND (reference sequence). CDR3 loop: CASSISGSRTQYF. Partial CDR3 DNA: TGTGCCAGTAGTATATCCGGATCTAGGACG.

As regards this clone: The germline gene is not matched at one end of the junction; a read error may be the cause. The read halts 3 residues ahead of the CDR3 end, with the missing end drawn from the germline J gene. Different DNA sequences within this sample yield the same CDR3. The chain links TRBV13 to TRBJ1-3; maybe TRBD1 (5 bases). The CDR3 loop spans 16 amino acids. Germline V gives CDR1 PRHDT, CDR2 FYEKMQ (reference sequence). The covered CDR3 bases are TGTGCCAGCAGCTCAATTACAGGCTTCTCTGGAAACACG. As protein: CASSSITGFSGNT. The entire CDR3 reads CASSSITGFSGNTIYF.

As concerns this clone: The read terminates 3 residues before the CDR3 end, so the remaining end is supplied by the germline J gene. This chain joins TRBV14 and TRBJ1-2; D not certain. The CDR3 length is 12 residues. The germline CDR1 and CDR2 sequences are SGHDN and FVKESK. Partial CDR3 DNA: TGTGCCAGCAGCCAGATGTCAGATACC. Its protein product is CASSQMSDT. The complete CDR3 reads CASSQMSDTYTF.

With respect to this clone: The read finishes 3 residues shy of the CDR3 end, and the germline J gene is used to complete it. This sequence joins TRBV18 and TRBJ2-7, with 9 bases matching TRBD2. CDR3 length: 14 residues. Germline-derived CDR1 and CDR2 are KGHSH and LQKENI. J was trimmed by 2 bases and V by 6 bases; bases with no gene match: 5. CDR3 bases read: TGTGCCAGCTCCGCGGGGGGGGGCACCTACGAG. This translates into CASSAGGGTYE. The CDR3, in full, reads CASSAGGGTYEQYF.

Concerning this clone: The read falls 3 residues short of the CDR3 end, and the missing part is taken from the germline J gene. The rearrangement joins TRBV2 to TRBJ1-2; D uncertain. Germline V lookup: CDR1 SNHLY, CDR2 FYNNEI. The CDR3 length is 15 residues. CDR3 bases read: TGTGCCAGCAGTGGGGCCGCTCAACCCCAAGAGACC. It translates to CASSGAAQPQET. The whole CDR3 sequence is CASSGAAQPQETYTF.

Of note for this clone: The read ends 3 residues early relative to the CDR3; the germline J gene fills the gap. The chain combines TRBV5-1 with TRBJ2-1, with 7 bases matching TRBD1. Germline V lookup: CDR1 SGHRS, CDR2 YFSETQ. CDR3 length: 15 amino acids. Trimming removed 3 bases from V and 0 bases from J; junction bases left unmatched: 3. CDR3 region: CASSSGTDSYNEQFF. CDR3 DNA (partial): TGCGCCAGCAGCTCCGGGACAGACTCCTACAATGAG.

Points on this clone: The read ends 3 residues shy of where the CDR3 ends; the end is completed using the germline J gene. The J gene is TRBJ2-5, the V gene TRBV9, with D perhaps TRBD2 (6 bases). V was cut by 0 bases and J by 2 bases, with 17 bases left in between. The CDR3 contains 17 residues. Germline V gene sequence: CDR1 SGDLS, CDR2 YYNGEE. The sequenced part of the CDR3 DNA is TGTGCCAGCAGCGTAGGAAGTAGCGGTCACTCTCAAGAGACC. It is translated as CASSVGSSGHSQET. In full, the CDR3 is CASSVGSSGHSQETQYF.

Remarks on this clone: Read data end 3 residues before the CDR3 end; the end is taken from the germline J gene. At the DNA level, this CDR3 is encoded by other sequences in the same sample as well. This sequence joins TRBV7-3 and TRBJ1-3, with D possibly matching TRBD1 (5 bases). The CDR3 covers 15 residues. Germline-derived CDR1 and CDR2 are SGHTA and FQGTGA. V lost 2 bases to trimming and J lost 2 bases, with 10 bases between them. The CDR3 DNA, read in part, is TGTGCCAGCAGCTTATCACGGGGGGCTGGAAACACC. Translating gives CASSLSRGAGNT. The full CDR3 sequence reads CASSLSRGAGNTIYF.

CDR3 in amino acids: CASSPIPGDSYEQYF. The sequenced part of the CDR3 DNA is TGTGCCAGCAGCCCCATCCCAGGTGACTCCTACGAG. This chain uses TRBV4-2 with TRBJ2-7; D unresolved. The CDR3 goes on 3 residues after the read ends, and that part is filled in from the germline J gene. Looked up from germline, CDR1 is LGHNA and CDR2 is YNFKEQ. V lost 4 bases and J 0 bases, leaving 13 bases between the germline ends. The CDR3 covers 15 residues.

The CDR3 bases that were read are TGCGCCAGCAGCTTGGTCCTAGCGGGGGGGCCGGACACCGGGGAG. This sequence encodes CASSLVLAGGPDTGE. The complete CDR3 sequence is CASSLVLAGGPDTGELFF. V is TRBV5-1 and J is TRBJ2-2; 12 nucleotides align to TRBD2. The CDR3 extends 3 residues past the end of the read, so its final part is completed from the germline J gene. Trimming at V came to 0 bases and at J to 3 bases, leaving 6 bases not matched to a gene. CDR1 is SGHRS, CDR2 YFSETQ, per germline. The CDR3 totals 18 residues.

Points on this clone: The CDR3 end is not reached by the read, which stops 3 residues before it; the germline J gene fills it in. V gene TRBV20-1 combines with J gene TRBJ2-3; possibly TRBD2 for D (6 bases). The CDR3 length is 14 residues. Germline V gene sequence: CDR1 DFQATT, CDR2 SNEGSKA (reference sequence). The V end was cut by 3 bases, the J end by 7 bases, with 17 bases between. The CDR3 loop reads CSARGGWGEYTQYF. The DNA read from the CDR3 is TGCAGTGCTAGGGGGGGATGGGGGGAATATACG.

CDR3 in amino acids: CASSLAVAGGQAGETQYF. The sequenced part of the CDR3 DNA is TGCGCCAGCAGCTTGGCGGTAGCGGGGGGCCAAGCAGGGGAGACT. The chain combines TRBV5-1 with TRBJ2-4, with 10 bases lining up with TRBD2. The DNA ends 3 residues before the CDR3 does, and the rest of the CDR3 is filled in from the germline J gene. Germline values: CDR1 SGHRS, CDR2 YFSETQ. The CDR3 extends over 18 amino acids. Full variable domain (outside the CDR3, taken from reference TRBV5-1 and TRBJ2-4): KAGVTQTPRYLIKTRGQQVTLSCSPISGHRSVSWYQQTPGQGLQFLFEYFSETQRNKGNFPGRFSGRQFSNSRSEMNVSTLELGDSALYLCASSLAVAGGQAGETQYFGAGTRLSVL.

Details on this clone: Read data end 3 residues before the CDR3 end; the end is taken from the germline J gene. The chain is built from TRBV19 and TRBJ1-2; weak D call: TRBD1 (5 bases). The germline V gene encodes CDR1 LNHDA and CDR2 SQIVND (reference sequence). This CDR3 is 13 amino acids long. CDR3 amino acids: CASSMEGLNIYTF. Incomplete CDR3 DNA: TGTGCCAGTAGTATGGAGGGGCTAAACATC.

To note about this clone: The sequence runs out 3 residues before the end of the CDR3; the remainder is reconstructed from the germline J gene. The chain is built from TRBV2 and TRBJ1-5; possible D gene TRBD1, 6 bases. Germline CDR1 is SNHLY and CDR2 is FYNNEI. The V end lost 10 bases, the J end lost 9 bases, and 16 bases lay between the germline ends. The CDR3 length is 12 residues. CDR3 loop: CATADSLGPQHF. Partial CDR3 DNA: TGTGCCACCGCGGACAGTTTAGGGCCC. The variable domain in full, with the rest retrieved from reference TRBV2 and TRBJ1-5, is EPEVTQTPSHQVTQMGQEVILRCVPISNHLYFYWYRQILGQKVEFLVSFYNNEISEKSEIFDDQFSVERPDGSNFTLKIRSTKLEDSAMYFCATADSLGPQHFGDGTRLSIL.

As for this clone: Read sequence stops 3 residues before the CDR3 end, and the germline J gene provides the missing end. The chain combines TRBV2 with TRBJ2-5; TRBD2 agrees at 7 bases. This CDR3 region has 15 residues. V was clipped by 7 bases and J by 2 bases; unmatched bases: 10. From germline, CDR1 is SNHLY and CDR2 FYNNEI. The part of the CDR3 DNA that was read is TGTGCCAGCAACGAGGGGAGGGGTTTGCAAGAGACC. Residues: CASNEGRGLQET. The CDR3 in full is CASNEGRGLQETQYF.

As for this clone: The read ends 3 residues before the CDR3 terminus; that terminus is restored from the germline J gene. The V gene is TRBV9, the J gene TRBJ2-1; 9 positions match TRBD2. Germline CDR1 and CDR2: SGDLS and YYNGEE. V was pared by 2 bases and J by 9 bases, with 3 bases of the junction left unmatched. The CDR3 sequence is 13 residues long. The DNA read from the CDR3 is TGTGCCAGCAGCGTGCTAGCGGGGTCTGAG. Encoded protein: CASSVLAGSE. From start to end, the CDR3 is CASSVLAGSEQFF.

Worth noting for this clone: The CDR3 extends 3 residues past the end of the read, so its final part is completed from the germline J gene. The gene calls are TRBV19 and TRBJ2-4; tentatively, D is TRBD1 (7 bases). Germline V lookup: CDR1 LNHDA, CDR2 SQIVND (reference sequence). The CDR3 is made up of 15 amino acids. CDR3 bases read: TGTGCCAGTAGTTATAAAGGAGGGGGCGTGTATGGT. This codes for CASSYKGGGVYG. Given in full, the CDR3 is CASSYKGGGVYGQYF.

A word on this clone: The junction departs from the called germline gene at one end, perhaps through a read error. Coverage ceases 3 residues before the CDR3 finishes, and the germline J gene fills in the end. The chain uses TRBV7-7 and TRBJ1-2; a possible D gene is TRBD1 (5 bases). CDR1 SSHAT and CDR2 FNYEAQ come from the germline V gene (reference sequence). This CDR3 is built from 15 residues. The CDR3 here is CASSQGLAGRETYTF. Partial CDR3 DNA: TGTGCTAGCAGCCAGGGACTAGCGGGGCGAGAGACC.

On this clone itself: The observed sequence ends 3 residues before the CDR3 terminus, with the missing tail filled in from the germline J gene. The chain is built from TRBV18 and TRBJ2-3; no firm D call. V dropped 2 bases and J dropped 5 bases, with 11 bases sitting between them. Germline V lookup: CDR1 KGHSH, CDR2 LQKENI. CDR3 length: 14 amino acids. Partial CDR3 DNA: TGTGCCAGCTCACCAAGGCAGGATGGAGATACG. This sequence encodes CASSPRQDGDT. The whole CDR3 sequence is CASSPRQDGDTQYF.